The rows below give T cell receptor beta chains drawn from one sample of a study of OX40 agonist ivuxolimab in advanced cancers. Measured with immunoSEQ multiplex PCR; TCRdb has only the in-frame clones, and not every one. The sample includes approximately 69,000 clones, around 80% of them seen just once. The material was CD4+ or CD8+ T cells sorted from blood, obtained in a trial of the OX40 agonist ivuxolimab. These receptors came from an adult with an advanced solid tumor such as melanoma, head and neck, liver or kidney cancer. Each CDR3 is given with its conserved first and last residue. The D gene is left open where the match is weak. Only some rows state a clone size, as once, few, many or a class for expanded clones.

TRBJ1-2	few	TRBV7-9	-	TGTGCCAGCAGCCCCACCGAGAAGGGCAACTATGGCTACACCTTC	CASSPTEKGNYGYTF
TRBJ2-7	-	TRBV28	-	TGTGCCAGCAGCCGTACCGGGGGACGCTCCTACGAGCAGTACTTC	CASSRTGGRSYEQYF
TRBJ1-4	-	TRBV7-9	-	TGTGCCAGCAGCTTATGGGAGGGAGCAACCTCTGAAAAACTGTTTTTT	CASSLWEGATSEKLFF
TRBJ2-2	-	TRBV9	-	TGTGCCAGCAGCGTACCGGGAGTCCCCACCGGGGAGCTGTTTTTT	CASSVPGVPTGELFF
TRBJ1-2	-	TRBV5-1	TRBD1	TGCGCCAGCAGCTTGGCCGTGGGACAGGGGGTTAATGGCTACACCTTC	CASSLAVGQGVNGYTF
TRBJ2-5	-	TRBV29-1	TRBD2	TGCAGCGTCGGGACTAGCGGGGCTAACCAAGAGACCCAGTACTTC	CSVGTSGANQETQYF
TRBJ1-2	-	TRBV2	TRBD1	TGTGCCAGCAGTGAGACAGGGATCCTGGGGGCAAATGGCTACACCTTC	CASSETGILGANGYTF
TRBJ2-7	once	TRBV28	-	TGTGCCAGCAGTTTAGTCTGGGGGCCGGCAGACGAGCAGTACTTC	CASSLVWGPADEQYF
TRBJ2-2	-	TRBV11-2	-	TGTGCCAGCAGCTTAGGTGCCATCGCCGCCGGGGAGCTGTTTTTT	CASSLGAIAAGELFF
TRBJ1-4	-	TRBV18	-	TGTGCCAGCTCACCGTCGTCGCAGGAGCGGGAAAAACTGTTTTTT	CASSPSSQEREKLFF
TRBJ2-1	-	TRBV15	TRBD2	TGTGCCACCACCGGCTCCCCTAGCGGGGGGGACGAGCAGTTCTTC	CATTGSPSGGDEQFF
TRBJ2-1	-	TRBV5-1	-	TGCGCCAGCAGCTTGGCGGACGGCGGCTATAATGAGCAGTTCTTC	CASSLADGGYNEQFF
TRBJ1-4	-	TRBV12-5	-	TGTGCTAGTGGTTTGATGCCACCTCCCTCAACTAATGAAAAACTGTTTTTT	CASGLMPPPSTNEKLFF
TRBJ1-5	-	TRBV6-1	-	TGTGCCAGCAGTGACCGGCGCAATCAGCCCCAGCATTTT	CASSDRRNQPQHF
TRBJ2-3	-	TRBV11-3	TRBD2	TGTGCCAGCAGCTTTAGCGGGAGGGGAAATACGCAGTATTTT	CASSFSGRGNTQYF
TRBJ1-1	few	TRBV6-1	TRBD1	TGTGCCAGCTCAGAGACAGGGAGGAGGGCTGAAGCTTTCTTT	CASSETGRRAEAFF
TRBJ1-5	few	TRBV2	-	TGTGCCAGCAGTGAAGGGGGCGGGAGTCAGCCCCAGCATTTT	CASSEGGGSQPQHF